The clone carrying this T cell receptor (beta chain) showed up just a few times. The antigen remains unidentified. This CDR3 has 15 residues. The V end lost 4 bases, the J end lost 0 bases, and 12 bases lay between the germline ends. Germline assignment: CDR1 MNHEY and CDR2 SVGAGI. This sample was taken from a study of naive and memory T cell subsets. CD4 T cells were positively selected, then CD8 T cells from the CD4-negative fraction. Findings and limits, study-wide: Over 85% of naive TCR sequences appeared only once, unlike memory subsets. A clonotype means one alpha or beta sequence, not an alpha/beta pair. Possibly reflecting memory cells re-expressing CD45RA, a few larger clonotypes occurred in naive repertoires, especially CD8. TCR abundance followed a power law differing between naive and memory subsets.

Two oligonucleotides, mixed equimolar, formed the beta constant-region primer covering TRBC1 and TRBC2. Ligated cDNA was amplified by four rounds of PCR with nested alpha and beta constant-region primers and SP2. TCRdb independently ran MiXCR on the UMI-ligation and nested PCR reads; one entry per CDR3 protein. The data show roughly 100,000 distinct CDR3 sequences, about 11% seen once. The clonotype comes from a human donor in good health. Material for sequencing was naive CD4+ T cells from blood. The V gene is TRBV6-5, the J gene TRBJ1-1; no firm D call. CDR3 in amino acids: CASSWLSAMNTEAFF. In nucleotides, the CDR3 is TGTGCCAGCAGTTGGTTGTCAGCCATGAACACTGAAGCTTTCTTT.